The 5 T cell receptor beta chains listed next were all sequenced from one sample in a study of T cell responses to AZD1222 COVID-19 vaccine. Sequencing used immunoSEQ multiplex PCR; TCRdb keeps in-frame clones, though not all of them. The sample includes about 160,000 clones, 90% to 95% seen only once; the top ten take over 3%. Sample: peripheral blood, taken 28 days after the second AZD1222 dose. These receptors originate from an adult who received the AZD1222 COVID-19 vaccine.

The gene calls are TRBV7-3 and TRBJ2-2, with a weak D call TRBD1 (5 bases). V gave up 2 bases and J gave up 5 bases, with 9 bases separating them. There are 14 residues in the CDR3. Germline V gives CDR1 SGHTA, CDR2 FQGTGA. CDR3 amino acids: CASSLQGRTGELFF. The CDR3 nucleotides read TGTGCCAGCAGCTTACAGGGAAGGACCGGGGAGCTGTTTTTT.

This chain joins TRBV21-1 and TRBJ1-5; the D segment call TRBD1 is taken from the table without a DNA check. TRBV21-1 is assigned pseudogene status. CDR3 length equals 14 residues. CDR3 DNA: TGTGCCAGCAGCAAAAGGGACAGAAATCAGCCCCAGCATTTT. Translated: CASSKRDRNQPQHF.

The rearrangement joins TRBV6-5 to TRBJ1-2; no definite D call. Germline values: CDR1 MNHEY, CDR2 SVGAGI. CDR3 length equals 12 residues. The V end was cut by 11 bases, the J end by 4 bases, with 14 bases between. The CDR3 spells CAGGERLYGYTF. The CDR3 DNA reads TGTGCCGGCGGGGAACGGCTCTATGGCTACACCTTC.

The chain links TRBV5-1 to TRBJ2-4; 7 bases fit TRBD1. The trim removed 1 base at V and 0 bases at J, leaving 1 base unmatched. The CDR3 consists of 15 residues. CDR1 is SGHRS, CDR2 YFSETQ, per germline. The CDR3 loop reads CASSLTGEAKNIQYF. DNA of the CDR3: TGCGCCAGCAGCTTGACAGGGGAAGCCAAAAACATTCAGTACTTC.

V is TRBV10-3 and J is TRBJ2-1, with a tentative D call TRBD1 (6 bases). The CDR3 has 13 residues. V lost 7 bases and J lost 0, with 7 bases in between. Germline V gene lookup returns CDR1 ENHRY and CDR2 SYGVKD. DNA for the CDR3: TGTGCCATCAAGGGGGACTCCTACAATGAGCAGTTCTTC. Its translation: CAIKGDSYNEQFF.